A single sample gave rise to the 18 T cell receptor beta chains below, sequenced in a study of response to subunit inactivated influenza vaccine. TCRdb reprocessed the RT-PCR reads via MiXCR and lists one record per CDR3 protein. The profile shows a few hundred thousand distinct CDR3 sequences, about 20% of them singletons. The material sequenced was PBMCs from blood, taken about 20 months after vaccination. Every receptor here comes from a man between 50 and 69 years old who received an inactivated influenza vaccine.

The rearrangement joins TRBV18 to TRBJ2-1; D gene unclear. Trimming removed 1 base from V and 5 bases from J, with 6 bases in between. This CDR3 region has 13 residues. From germline, CDR1 is KGHSH and CDR2 LQKENI. The CDR3 DNA is TGTGCCAGCTCACCACGGAACGACAATGAGCAGTTCTTC. Translation: CASSPRNDNEQFF.

This clonotype showed up just a few times. The genes are TRBV9 and TRBJ2-5; no definite D call. In germline, CDR1 is SGDLS, CDR2 YYNGEE. V dropped 0 bases and J dropped 5 bases, with 14 bases sitting between them. The CDR3 length is 15 residues. The CDR3 sequence: CASSVEIGFRETQYF. As DNA, the CDR3 is TGTGCCAGCAGCGTAGAAATAGGGTTTCGGGAGACCCAGTACTTC.

The V gene is TRBV20-1, the J gene TRBJ2-3; D is unclear. CDR3 length: 17 amino acids. V was pared by 0 bases and J by 0 bases, with 16 bases between. CDR1 is DFQATT and CDR2 is SNEGSKA in the germline V gene (reference sequence). The CDR3 DNA reads as TGCAGTGCTAGAGATACGTATAAACTAACTAGCACAGATACGCAGTATTTT. Translating gives CSARDTYKLTSTDTQYF.

This clonotype has only one observation. The V and J genes are TRBV5-1 and TRBJ1-1; 11 positions agree with TRBD1. The junction had 9 bases not matched to a gene; V was cut back by 4 bases and J by 7 bases. The germline CDR1 and CDR2 sequences are SGHRS and YFSETQ. CDR3 length equals 15 residues. The chain's CDR3 is CASSASGTGGVEAFF. CDR3 coding DNA: TGCGCCAGCAGCGCATCCGGGACAGGGGGAGTTGAAGCTTTCTTT.

This clonotype was seen a few times. The V and J genes are TRBV5-1 and TRBJ2-5; 8 bases match TRBD2. Germline CDR1 is SGHRS and CDR2 is YFSETQ. V shed 3 bases, J shed 0 bases, and the junction held 4 bases outside the gene matches. The CDR3 is 15 residues long. The CDR3 loop is CASSSLAANQETQYF. DNA for the CDR3: TGCGCCAGCAGCTCACTAGCGGCTAACCAAGAGACCCAGTACTTC. The full variable domain, its missing parts supplied by reference TRBV5-1 and TRBJ2-5, is KAGVTQTPRYLIKTRGQQVTLSCSPISGHRSVSWYQQTPGQGLQFLFEYFSETQRNKGNFPGRFSGRQFSNSRSEMNVSTLELGDSALYLCASSSLAANQETQYFGPGTRLLVL.

Many counts were recorded for this clonotype. The genes are TRBV7-2 and TRBJ1-2; TRBD1 matches 9 bases. Germline V lookup: CDR1 SGHTA, CDR2 FQGNSA. The CDR3 is made up of 16 amino acids. V trimming: 5 bases; J trimming: 4 bases; junction bases outside the gene matches: 11. In DNA, the CDR3 is TGTGCCAGCAGCGCGGGTGGACAGGGGACCTCCTATGGCTACACCTTC. Its protein product is CASSAGGQGTSYGYTF.

The rearrangement links TRBV4-1 to TRBJ1-1, with TRBD1 as a possible D gene (6 bases). CDR3 length: 16 residues. V lost 1 base to trimming and J lost 4 bases, with 16 bases between them. Germline V gene sequence: CDR1 MGHRA, CDR2 YSYEKL. The CDR3 region has the DNA TGCGCCAGCAGCCAAGTAGCAGGGACAAGTACCACTGAAGCTTTCTTT. This translates into CASSQVAGTSTTEAFF.

V usage is TRBV15 and J usage is TRBJ2-2, with TRBD1 as a possible D gene (6 bases). This CDR3 spans 16 amino acids. Germline CDR1 LNHNV, CDR2 YYDKDF (reference sequence). Trimming stripped 0 bases from V and 10 bases from J, with 18 bases between. In nucleotides, the CDR3 is TGTGCCACCAGCAGAGATAGTCAAAACAGGGCTCAGGAGCTGTTTTTT. Encoded protein: CATSRDSQNRAQELFF.

The rearrangement joins TRBV24-1 to TRBJ2-1, with TRBD2 matching over 10 bases. V lost 3 bases, J lost 2 bases, and 3 bases stayed unmatched. The CDR3 extends over 16 amino acids. In germline, CDR1 is KGHDR, CDR2 SFDVKD. The CDR3 here is CATSDPTSGTYNEQFF. As DNA, the CDR3 is TGTGCCACCAGTGATCCTACTAGCGGGACCTACAATGAGCAGTTCTTC.

The J gene is TRBJ2-7, the V gene TRBV20-1; D ambiguous. V dropped 0 bases and J dropped 0 bases, with 15 bases sitting between them. The CDR3 loop spans 16 amino acids. CDR1 is DFQATT, CDR2 SNEGSKA, per germline (reference sequence). This CDR3 is CSARDLSSPSSYEQYF. The CDR3 DNA follows: TGCAGTGCTAGAGATCTCAGTTCGCCGAGCTCCTACGAGCAGTACTTC.

At least ten counts were recorded for this clonotype. The chain couples TRBV9 to TRBJ2-3, with D perhaps assigned TRBD1 or TRBD2 (5 bases each). Germline CDR1 and CDR2: SGDLS and YYNGEE. With 3 bases removed from V and 0 bases from J, the gap between germline ends came to 11 bases. The CDR3 contains 15 residues. CDR3 in DNA: TGTGCCAGCAGCGAGGGGACCTTCAGCACAGATACGCAGTATTTT. This sequence encodes CASSEGTFSTDTQYF.

This clonotype was seen many times. One end of the junction varies from germline; a read error may be responsible. The V and J genes are TRBV6-1 and TRBJ1-2, with 8 bases fitting TRBD1. Germline CDR1 and CDR2: MNHNS and SASEGT. The CDR3 has 15 amino acids. The CDR3: CASSTTDRALNGYTF. For the CDR3, the DNA is TGTGCCAGCAGTACCACGGACAGGGCCCTCAATGGGTACACCTTC.

CDR3 DNA sequence: TGTGCCAGCAGTGACAGGAGAGGTCAGCCCCAGCATTTT. It codes for CASSDRRGQPQHF. The chain employs TRBV2 and TRBJ1-5, with no clear D. Germline V gives CDR1 SNHLY, CDR2 FYNNEI. The CDR3 is 13 residues long. Deletions cut 3 bases from V and 6 bases from J, with 9 bases between.

This clonotype was counted between two and nine times. The CDR3 coding sequence is TGCGCCAGCAGCTTGGAGCCGGGAGCGAACACTGAAGCTTTCTTT. Translating gives CASSLEPGANTEAFF. V usage is TRBV5-1 and J usage is TRBJ1-1, with D unclear. Germline V gene lookup returns CDR1 SGHRS and CDR2 YFSETQ. V gave up 0 bases and J gave up 1 base, with 10 bases separating them. The CDR3 has 15 residues. The entire variable domain, with the rest obtained from reference TRBV5-1 and TRBJ1-1, is as follows: KAGVTQTPRYLIKTRGQQVTLSCSPISGHRSVSWYQQTPGQGLQFLFEYFSETQRNKGNFPGRFSGRQFSNSRSEMNVSTLELGDSALYLCASSLEPGANTEAFFGQGTRLTVV.

As DNA, the CDR3 is TGCGCCAGCAGCCCGGACAGGGAGTATGGCTACACCTTC. It is translated as CASSPDREYGYTF. The rearrangement links TRBV5-1 to TRBJ1-2; 8 bases map to TRBD1. The CDR3 extends over 13 amino acids. From germline, CDR1 is SGHRS and CDR2 YFSETQ. Trimming at V came to 4 bases and at J to 5 bases, leaving 4 bases not matched to a gene.

V and J are TRBV7-9 and TRBJ2-7, with 7 bases fitting TRBD1. J lost 4 bases, V lost 5 bases, and 5 bases had no gene match. The CDR3 consists of 13 residues. Germline V gene data show CDR1 as SEHNR and CDR2 as FQNEAQ (reference sequence). CDR3 DNA: TGTGCCAGCAGCACAGGGACAGATTACGAGCAGTACTTC. Residues: CASSTGTDYEQYF. Using reference TRBV7-9 and TRBJ2-7 for the parts outside the CDR3, the full variable domain is DTGVSQNPRHKITKRGQNVTFRCDPISEHNRLYWYRQTLGQGPEFLTYFQNEAQLEKSRLLSDRFSAERPKGSFSTLEIQRTEQGDSAMYLCASSTGTDYEQYFGPGTRLTVT.

This clonotype was recorded once. The rearrangement links TRBV7-2 to TRBJ2-3, with a weak D call TRBD2 (6 bases). The ends were cut back, 2 bases at V and 3 bases at J, with 12 bases in the middle. The germline gives CDR1 SGHTA, CDR2 FQGNSA. The CDR3 spans 15 residues. In nucleotides, the CDR3 is TGTGCCAGCAGCTTAATCTTTGGGGGGACAGATACGCAGTATTTT. Its translation: CASSLIFGGTDTQYF.

This clonotype has a handful of counts. This rearrangement joins TRBV6-2 or TRBV6-3 to TRBJ2-7, with 15 bases that match TRBD2. V trimming: 5 bases; J trimming: 12 bases; junction bases outside the gene matches: 5. Germline V lookup: CDR1 MNHEY, CDR2 SVGEGT. The CDR3 consists of 13 residues. The CDR3 region is CASSDGLAGGWYF. In nucleotides, the CDR3 is TGTGCCAGCAGTGACGGACTAGCGGGAGGGTGGTACTTC.